These 25 T cell receptor beta chains share one sample of origin, sequenced in a study of blood T cells in healthy people across ages. A second PCR, run for about 6 to 11 cycles, used a sample-barcoded 5' primer plus a J-beta primer mix. MiXCR was run by TCRdb on the 5' RACE reads, yielding one entry per CDR3 protein. The table includes 920,000 or so distinct CDR3 sequences, 40% to 55% detected once. Sequenced material: blood. The receptors here all came from a woman aged 60-75 years in good health.

This clonotype has just a few counts. The rearrangement links TRBV6-6 to TRBJ2-7; tentatively, D is TRBD2 (6 bases). Trimming pared 6 bases from V and 2 bases from J, leaving 20 bases between. The CDR3 covers 16 residues. Germline CDR1 MNHNY, CDR2 SVGAGI (reference sequence). CDR3 in DNA: TGTGCCAGCAGGACCGCCTTGTCGGGAGTGACCTACGAGCAGTACTTC. Protein sequence: CASRTALSGVTYEQYF.

The V call is TRBV5-1, the J call TRBJ2-5; D is perhaps TRBD2 (5 bases). V dropped 7 bases and J dropped 5 bases, with 21 bases sitting between them. This CDR3 is 15 amino acids long. From germline, CDR1 is SGHRS and CDR2 YFSETQ. CDR3 sequence (DNA): TGCGCCAGCGGGGAGCGCGCTTCGTATGTTGAGACCCAGTACTTC. Amino acid sequence: CASGERASYVETQYF. The full variable domain, in which reference TRBV5-1 and TRBJ2-5 provide the parts outside the CDR3, is KAGVTQTPRYLIKTRGQQVTLSCSPISGHRSVSWYQQTPGQGLQFLFEYFSETQRNKGNFPGRFSGRQFSNSRSEMNVSTLELGDSALYLCASGERASYVETQYFGPGTRLLVL.

V and J are TRBV10-3 and TRBJ2-1, with 7 bases identical to TRBD2. The better agreement between TRBJ2-7 and the DNA end casts doubt on the J call. The germline V gene encodes CDR1 ENHRY and CDR2 SYGVKD. This CDR3 has 15 residues. CDR3 sequence: CAISGGGFNANEQYF. The DNA for the CDR3 is TGTGCCATCAGTGGGGGAGGGTTTAACGCCAATGAGCAGTACTTC.

In this sample, this clonotype turned up a few times. The chain recombines TRBV12-3 or TRBV12-4 with TRBJ1-2; TRBD1 aligns across 7 bases. With V trimmed by 5 bases and J by 1 base, 7 bases remained unmatched. CDR3 length equals 15 residues. The CDR3 region is CASSPSGTVNYGYTF. For the CDR3, the DNA is TGTGCCAGCAGTCCTAGTGGGACAGTTAACTATGGCTACACCTTC.

The CDR3 coding sequence is TGTGCCAGCAGCTTAGGGTCTAGCGGGTACACAGATACGCAGTATTTT. This translates into CASSLGSSGYTDTQYF. This chain uses TRBV7-7 with TRBJ2-3; TRBD2 matches 8 bases. V was clipped by 1 base and J by 2 bases; unmatched bases: 5. CDR1 and CDR2 from the germline V gene are SSHAT and FNYEAQ (reference sequence). The CDR3 extends over 16 amino acids.

This clonotype appeared a few times. The chain recombines TRBV28 with TRBJ2-7; D is unresolved. V gave up 2 bases and J gave up 6 bases, with 8 bases separating them. CDR1 is MDHEN, CDR2 SYDVKM, per germline. The CDR3 sequence is 12 residues long. DNA of the CDR3: TGTGCCAGCAGTTTAATAGGTGTCGAGCAGTACTTC. Protein sequence: CASSLIGVEQYF.

The rearrangement joins TRBV12-3 or TRBV12-4 to TRBJ2-7; maybe TRBD1 (6 bases). Trimming shortened V by 6 bases and J by 7 bases, and 19 bases separated the two germline ends. This CDR3 has 14 residues. CDR3 coding DNA: TGTGCCAGCAGCCTAATTACAGGGAACAATGAGCAGTACTTC. This codes for CASSLITGNNEQYF.

This rearrangement joins TRBV5-6 to TRBJ2-1, with D perhaps given as TRBD1 or TRBD2 (5 bases each). Germline lookup yields CDR1 SGHDT and CDR2 YYEEEE. V shed 7 bases and J shed 0 bases, with 11 bases lying between them. This CDR3 comprises 14 residues. The CDR3 reads CASEGRFSYNEQFF. The CDR3 DNA reads as TGTGCCAGCGAGGGACGGTTCTCCTACAATGAGCAGTTCTTC.

This clonotype was recorded only once. The chain combines TRBV5-1 with TRBJ1-6; 9 nucleotides agree with TRBD1. The CDR3 runs 15 residues. Germline V lookup: CDR1 SGHRS, CDR2 YFSETQ. V lost 4 bases and J lost 7; bases outside the gene matches: 6. CDR3 sequence (DNA): TGCGCCAGCAGCCCCGAGGGACAGGGAAATTCACCCCTCCACTTT. Protein sequence: CASSPEGQGNSPLHF.

This clonotype was counted only a few times. CDR3 sequence (DNA): TGTGCGCTCTCGGCAGGAGATAGGAGTTTGGATACGCAGTATTTT. It is translated as CALSAGDRSLDTQYF. The chain links TRBV15 to TRBJ2-3; D remains ambiguous. In germline, CDR1 is LNHNV, CDR2 YYDKDF (reference sequence). This CDR3 is 15 amino acids long.

The chain carries TRBV20-1 and TRBJ2-1, with 9 bases matching TRBD2. Germline CDR1 is DFQATT and CDR2 is SNEGSKA (reference sequence). V lost 3 bases, J lost 0 bases, and 15 bases stayed unmatched. This CDR3 region has 19 residues. In DNA, the CDR3 is TGCAGTGCTAGGAGGCGAATTTGGCTAGCGGGAAGCTCCTACAATGAGCAGTTCTTC. Translation gives CSARRRIWLAGSSYNEQFF.

This clonotype was counted between two and nine times. This chain joins TRBV2 and TRBJ2-5; 7 bases map to TRBD1. This CDR3 region has 14 residues. V was clipped by 11 bases and J by 5 bases; unmatched bases: 14. CDR1 is SNHLY, CDR2 FYNNEI, per germline. The CDR3, as DNA: TGTGCCCGAAACGCGGACAGGACATGGGAGACCCAGTACTTC. Amino acids: CARNADRTWETQYF.

This clonotype was detected a few times. The chain uses TRBV6-2 or TRBV6-3 and TRBJ2-1; 14 bases align to TRBD2. Germline V gene sequence: CDR1 MNHEY, CDR2 SVGEGT. The V gene end was trimmed by 5 bases and the J gene end by 2 bases; junction bases not matched to a gene: 5. CDR3 length equals 17 residues. CDR3 in DNA: TGTGCCAGCAGTCAGGGACTAGCGGGAGCCGCCTACAATGAGCAGTTCTTC. This encodes CASSQGLAGAAYNEQFF.

In this sample, this clonotype turned up a few times. The V gene is TRBV10-3, the J gene TRBJ2-1; 7 nucleotides line up with TRBD2. The CDR3 length is 15 residues. Germline V gives CDR1 ENHRY, CDR2 SYGVKD. The V segment lost 4 bases and the J segment 7 bases; nucleotides outside the gene matches: 10. The CDR3 loop is CAISGYSRGVNEQFF. CDR3 coding DNA: TGTGCCATCAGTGGCTACAGCCGGGGGGTTAATGAGCAGTTCTTC.

In the case of this clonotype: Sequence at one end of the junction differs from germline and may be a read error. Here the CDR3 reads CASSKGNSGASVLTF. The DNA for the CDR3 is TGTGCCAGCAGTAAGGGAAACTCTGGGGCCAGCGTCCTGACTTTC. The chain couples TRBV12-3 or TRBV12-4 to TRBJ2-6; TRBD1 might be the D (5 bases). The CDR3 is 15 amino acids.

The V gene is TRBV7-2, the J gene TRBJ2-1, with 8 bases that match TRBD2. This CDR3 comprises 16 residues. With V trimmed by 6 bases and J by 0 bases, 7 bases remained unmatched. Germline V CDR1 and CDR2: SGHTA, FQGNSA. The CDR3 DNA reads as TGTGCCAGCAGTTTGTTAGCGGGAAGCTCCTACAATGAGCAGTTCTTC. Amino acid sequence: CASSLLAGSSYNEQFF.

V and J are TRBV12-3 or TRBV12-4 and TRBJ2-4; perhaps TRBD2 as D (6 bases). This CDR3 is 16 amino acids long. The V gene lost 3 bases and the J gene lost 0 bases, with 12 bases spanning the gap. The CDR3 DNA reads as TGTGCCAGCAGTTTTTGGGCGGAGGGAGCCAAAAACATTCAGTACTTC. It codes for CASSFWAEGAKNIQYF.

J is TRBJ2-3 and V is TRBV24-1, with D perhaps matching TRBD1 (6 bases). The CDR3 extends over 13 amino acids. Deletions cut 9 bases from V and 0 bases from J, with 9 bases between. Germline lookup yields CDR1 KGHDR and CDR2 SFDVKD. This CDR3 reads CATVQGSTDTQYF. The CDR3 DNA reads as TGTGCCACCGTACAGGGAAGCACAGATACGCAGTATTTT.

This sequence joins TRBV20-1 and TRBJ2-5; 7 bases are shared with TRBD2. The CDR3 extends over 14 amino acids. Germline CDR1 is DFQATT and CDR2 is SNEGSKA (reference sequence). V shed 0 bases and J 3 bases; nucleotides not matched to a gene: 4. The CDR3 DNA reads TGCAGTGCTAGAGATCTCGGGGGGAAAGAGACCCAGTACTTC. Its translation: CSARDLGGKETQYF.

Details on this clonotype: Germline is not matched at one junction end, which may reflect a read error. V is TRBV2 and J is TRBJ1-5, with 8 bases that match TRBD1. CDR1 and CDR2 (germline): SNHLY, FYNNEI. This CDR3 has 15 residues. DNA for the CDR3: TGTGCCAGCACCGGACAGGGCCTCAGCAATCAGCCCCGGCATTTT. This translates into CASTGQGLSNQPRHF.

This clonotype occurred a few times. The rearrangement uses TRBV7-6 and TRBJ2-7; no definite D call. The DNA end is a closer match to TRBJ2-5, so the J assignment may be wrong. The CDR3 covers 13 residues. CDR1 SGHVS and CDR2 FNYEAQ come from the germline V gene. DNA of the CDR3: TGTGCCAGCAGCCGTAACCAGAGAGAGACCCAGTACTTC. Its translation: CASSRNQRETQYF.

This clonotype was recorded a few times. The V call is TRBV15, the J call TRBJ2-1; D is ambiguous. The end of the DNA is better explained by TRBJ2-7, so the J call may be wrong. Germline assignment: CDR1 LNHNV and CDR2 YYDKDF (reference sequence). This CDR3 is 19 amino acids long. The CDR3: CATSRDAKGYPSSYNEQYF. The CDR3 bases are TGTGCCACCAGCAGAGATGCAAAGGGCTACCCGAGCTCCTACAATGAGCAGTACTTC.

The chain carries TRBV27 and TRBJ2-4; D perhaps matches TRBD1 (6 bases). Near its end, the DNA agrees better with TRBJ2-7, so the J call may be wrong. Germline V gene lookup returns CDR1 MNHEY and CDR2 SMNVEV (reference sequence). The CDR3 spans 19 residues. Here the CDR3 DNA reads TGTGCCAGCAGCAGGCGAATACAGGGAAACTATAAGGCGGCCTACGAGCAGTACTTC. It yields the protein CASSRRIQGNYKAAYEQYF.

The CDR3 DNA is TGTGCCAGCCGGGACATGAGGGACTATGGCTACACCTTC. Its translation: CASRDMRDYGYTF. J is TRBJ1-2 and V is TRBV6-5; a weak D match, TRBD1 (6 bases). This CDR3 is built from 13 residues. Between the trimmed V and J ends, which lost 8 bases and 3 bases, there was a span of 13 bases. In germline, CDR1 is MNHEY, CDR2 SVGAGI.

This clonotype came up a few times. The rearrangement uses TRBV21-1 and TRBJ2-7; TRBD1 is the table's D call, not checked against the DNA. TRBV21-1 is described as a pseudogene. This CDR3 is 13 amino acids long. In nucleotides, the CDR3 is TGTGCCAGGCCGGGACACCCGTCCGGCGAGCAGTACTTC. The encoded protein is CARPGHPSGEQYF.